The clone carrying this T cell receptor (beta chain) was counted many times. Its specificity is unknown. This CDR3 is built from 16 residues. The V gene end was trimmed by 3 bases and the J gene end by 2 bases; junction bases not matched to a gene: 7. Germline V gene data show CDR1 as SGHTA and CDR2 as FQGNSA. This entry comes from a study of T cell repertoires in cytomegalovirus infection. Overall study: Public TCR beta signatures were indicative of both CMV infection and a matching HLA type.

Each CDR3 protein is one row after TCRdb ran MiXCR on the reads. The data hold approximately 290,000 distinct CDR3 sequences, with roughly 26% observed a single time. Study-level results: Cumulative public TCR beta family frequency identified CMV carriers with the relevant HLA. CMV-specific TCR beta clonotypes restricted by HLA-C dominated the ex vivo response.

The chain joins TRBV7-2 to TRBJ2-1, with TRBD2 identical over 7 bases. Sample: PBMCs. This TCR was recovered from a human donor in good health (CMV status not recorded). Some clones in this sample may be carry-over from other donors' samples. The CDR3 nucleotides are TGTGCCAGCAGCTTGGGACCCGGACTAGCCTACAATGAGCAGTTCTTC. The encoded protein is CASSLGPGLAYNEQFF. Full variable domain (remainder filled in from reference TRBV7-2 and TRBJ2-1): GAGVSQSPSNKVTEKGKDVELRCDPISGHTALYWYRQSLGQGLEFLIYFQGNSAPDKSGLPSDRFSAERTGGSVSTLTIQRTQQEDSAVYLCASSLGPGLAYNEQFFGPGTRLTVL.